The next 9 T cell receptor beta chains were all read from a single sample in a study of blood T cell repertoires in COVID-19. Profiled with immunoSEQ multiplex PCR; TCRdb holds only in-frame clones, not every one. Found here are roughly 41,000 clones, roughly 90% of them singletons; the top ten hold approximately 10%. The sample was peripheral blood. The receptor set was obtained from a man in his 60s with active COVID-19.

The V gene is TRBV11-1, the J gene TRBJ1-6; D is unresolved. Germline CDR1 is SGHAT and CDR2 is FQDESV (reference sequence). The CDR3 sequence is 15 residues long. V lost 3 bases, J lost 9 bases, and 15 bases lay in between. The CDR3 loop reads CASSFGFLEGSPLHF. In DNA, the CDR3 is TGTGCCAGCAGCTTTGGCTTCCTAGAAGGTTCACCCCTCCACTTT.

This rearrangement joins TRBV6-2 or TRBV6-3 to TRBJ2-7; 7 bases match TRBD2. Germline loops: CDR1 MNHEY, CDR2 SVGEGT. The trim removed 6 bases at V and 1 base at J, leaving 6 bases unmatched. The CDR3 covers 14 residues. This CDR3 is CASSPTSASYEQYF. The CDR3 coding sequence is TGTGCCAGCAGCCCCACTAGCGCTTCCTACGAGCAGTACTTC.

The chain is built from TRBV20-1 and TRBJ2-1; the D is unclear. The germline gives CDR1 DFQATT, CDR2 SNEGSKA (reference sequence). Deletions cut 5 bases from V and 6 bases from J, with 8 bases between. The CDR3 is 11 amino acids. The chain's CDR3 is CSARLGNEQFF. CDR3 bases: TGCAGTGCTCGTCTAGGCAATGAGCAGTTCTTC.

This chain uses TRBV30 with TRBJ2-2, with 9 positions matching TRBD1. Trimming cost V 2 bases and J 4 bases; bases outside gene matches: 5. There are 15 residues in the CDR3. Looked up from germline, CDR1 is GTSNPN and CDR2 is SVGIG (reference sequence). In DNA form, the CDR3 reads TGTGCCTGGAGTCAAGAGACAGGGGGCACCGGGGAGCTGTTTTTT. Residues: CAWSQETGGTGELFF.

The genes are TRBV5-1 and TRBJ1-2; 8 nucleotides align to TRBD1. V was clipped by 4 bases and J by 4 bases; unmatched bases: 9. The germline V gene has CDR1 SGHRS and CDR2 YFSETQ. The CDR3 totals 15 residues. CDR3 in DNA: TGCGCCAGCAGCCCCGCTCAGGGGGCAGGCTATGGCTACACCTTC. Translated, it gives CASSPAQGAGYGYTF. The full variable domain, its missing parts supplied by reference TRBV5-1 and TRBJ1-2, is KAGVTQTPRYLIKTRGQQVTLSCSPISGHRSVSWYQQTPGQGLQFLFEYFSETQRNKGNFPGRFSGRQFSNSRSEMNVSTLELGDSALYLCASSPAQGAGYGYTFGSGTRLTVV.

V gene TRBV11-2 combines with J gene TRBJ2-1, with 12 bases aligning to TRBD2. Losses at the gene ends were 2 bases for V and 5 bases for J; bases not matched to a gene: 7. The CDR3 has 17 amino acids. Per germline, CDR1 SGHAT and CDR2 FQNNGV. CDR3 amino acids: CASSLRSGLAGNNEQFF. The CDR3 region has the DNA TGTGCCAGCAGCTTAAGGTCAGGACTAGCGGGAAACAATGAGCAGTTCTTC.

The V call is TRBV27, the J call TRBJ2-1; 8 nucleotides line up with TRBD2. Trimming at V came to 5 bases and at J to 6 bases, leaving 9 bases not matched to a gene. The CDR3 runs to 15 residues. Germline CDR1 MNHEY, CDR2 SMNVEV (reference sequence). The CDR3, as DNA: TGTGCCAGCAGTCCCCGGGGAGCGGGAGTCAATGAGCAGTTCTTC. Encoded protein: CASSPRGAGVNEQFF.

The genes are TRBV19 and TRBJ2-3; 7 bases map to TRBD2. After removal of 1 base from V and 2 bases from J, the junction contained 6 bases not matched to a gene. CDR1 is LNHDA and CDR2 is SQIVND in the germline V gene (reference sequence). CDR3 length equals 16 residues. As DNA, the CDR3 is TGTGCCAGTAGTATAGGGCGGGAGCTTTCCACAGATACGCAGTATTTT. Translated, it gives CASSIGRELSTDTQYF.

The chain links TRBV6-5 to TRBJ2-5; TRBD1 might be the D (6 bases). V gave up 2 bases and J gave up 3 bases, with 10 bases separating them. The CDR3 runs 14 residues. Germline lookup yields CDR1 MNHEY and CDR2 SVGAGI. CDR3 loop: CASSYGGVKETQYF. The DNA of the CDR3 is TGTGCCAGCAGTTACGGGGGCGTGAAAGAGACCCAGTACTTC.